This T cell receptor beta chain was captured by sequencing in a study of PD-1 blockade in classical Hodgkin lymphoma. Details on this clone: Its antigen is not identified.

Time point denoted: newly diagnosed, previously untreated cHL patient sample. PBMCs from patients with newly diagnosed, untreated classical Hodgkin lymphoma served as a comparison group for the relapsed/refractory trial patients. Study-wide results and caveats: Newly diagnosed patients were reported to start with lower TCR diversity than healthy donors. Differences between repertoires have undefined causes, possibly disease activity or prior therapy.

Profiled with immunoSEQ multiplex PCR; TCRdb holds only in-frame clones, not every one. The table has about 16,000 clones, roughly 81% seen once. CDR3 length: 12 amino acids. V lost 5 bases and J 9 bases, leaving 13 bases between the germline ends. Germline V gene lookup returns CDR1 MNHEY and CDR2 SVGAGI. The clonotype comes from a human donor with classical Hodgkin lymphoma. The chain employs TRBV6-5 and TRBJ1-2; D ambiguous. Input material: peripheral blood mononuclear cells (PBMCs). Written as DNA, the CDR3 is TGTGCCAGCAGTGAAGCGCTTCTACGCTACACCTTC. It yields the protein CASSEALLRYTF.